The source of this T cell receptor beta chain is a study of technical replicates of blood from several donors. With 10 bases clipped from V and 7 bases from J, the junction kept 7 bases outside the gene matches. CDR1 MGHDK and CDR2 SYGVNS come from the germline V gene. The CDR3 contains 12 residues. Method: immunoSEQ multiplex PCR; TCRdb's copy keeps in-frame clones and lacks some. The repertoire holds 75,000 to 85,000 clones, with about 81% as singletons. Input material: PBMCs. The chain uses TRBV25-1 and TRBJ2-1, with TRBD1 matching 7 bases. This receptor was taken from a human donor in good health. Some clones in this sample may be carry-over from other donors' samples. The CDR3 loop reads CAISTGRNEQFF. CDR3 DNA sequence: TGTGCCATCTCGACAGGGCGGAATGAGCAGTTCTTC.